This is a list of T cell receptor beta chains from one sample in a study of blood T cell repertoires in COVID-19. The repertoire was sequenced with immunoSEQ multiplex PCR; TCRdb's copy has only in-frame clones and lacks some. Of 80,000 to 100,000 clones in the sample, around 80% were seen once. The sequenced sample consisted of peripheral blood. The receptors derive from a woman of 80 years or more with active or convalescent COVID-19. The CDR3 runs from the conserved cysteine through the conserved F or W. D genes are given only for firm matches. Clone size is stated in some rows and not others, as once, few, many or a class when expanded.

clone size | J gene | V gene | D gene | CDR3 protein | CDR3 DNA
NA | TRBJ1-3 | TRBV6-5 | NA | CASSYGSEGVNTIYF | TGTGCCAGCAGTTACGGATCGGAAGGGGTAAACACCATATATTTT
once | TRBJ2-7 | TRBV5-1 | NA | CASSLGGSRGREQYF | TGCGCCAGCAGCTTGGGAGGGTCACGGGGAAGGGAGCAGTACTTC
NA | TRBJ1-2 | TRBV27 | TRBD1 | CASSTDRDNGYTF | TGTGCCAGCAGCACAGACAGGGACAATGGCTACACCTTC
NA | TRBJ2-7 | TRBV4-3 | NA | CASSQDLVAGRPYEQYF | TGCGCCAGCAGCCAAGATCTAGTCGCAGGGAGGCCCTACGAGCAGTACTTC
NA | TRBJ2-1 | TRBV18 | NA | CASSAGQHNEQFF | TGTGCCAGCTCAGCGGGACAGCACAATGAGCAGTTCTTC
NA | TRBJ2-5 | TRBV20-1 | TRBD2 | CSASTAGGFQETQYF | TGCAGTGCTAGTACGGCGGGAGGTTTCCAAGAGACCCAGTACTTC
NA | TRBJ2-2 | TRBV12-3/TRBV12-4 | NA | CASSSRGRGLFF | TGTGCCAGCAGTTCTAGGGGAAGGGGGCTGTTTTTT
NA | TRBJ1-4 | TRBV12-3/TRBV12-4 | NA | CASRLSNEKLFF | TGTGCCAGCAGGCTATCTAATGAAAAACTGTTTTTT
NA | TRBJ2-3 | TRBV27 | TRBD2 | CASSPLAGTILIGTDTQYF | TGTGCCAGCAGTCCCCTAGCGGGGACAATCCTAATTGGCACAGATACGCAGTATTTT
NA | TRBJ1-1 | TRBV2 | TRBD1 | CASRPMDRATEAFF | TGTGCCAGCAGACCGATGGACAGGGCCACTGAAGCTTTCTTT
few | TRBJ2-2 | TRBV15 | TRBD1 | CATSSRTGGTGELFF | TGTGCCACCAGCTCGCGGACAGGGGGAACCGGGGAGCTGTTTTTT
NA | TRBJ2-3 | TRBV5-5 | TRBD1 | CASSLGQGAGDTQYF | TGTGCCAGCAGCCTCGGACAGGGGGCCGGAGATACGCAGTATTTT
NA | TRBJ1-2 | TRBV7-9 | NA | CASSSDRDYGYTF | TGTGCCAGCAGCTCGGACAGAGACTATGGCTACACCTTC
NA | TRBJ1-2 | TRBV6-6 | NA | CASSSQTGPYGYTF | TGTGCCAGCAGTTCCCAGACAGGCCCCTATGGCTACACCTTC
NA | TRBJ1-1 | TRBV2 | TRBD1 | CASRSTGTDPEAFF | TGTGCCAGCAGATCAACCGGGACAGACCCTGAAGCTTTCTTT
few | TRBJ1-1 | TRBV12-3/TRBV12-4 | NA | CASSLDSGEAFF | TGTGCCAGCAGTTTGGACAGTGGAGAAGCTTTCTTT
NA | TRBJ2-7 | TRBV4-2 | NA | CASSQRELAGDEQYF | TGTGCCAGCAGCCAACGAGAACTAGCCGGCGACGAGCAGTACTTC